This TCR beta chain emerged from a study of CXCR3-negative and CXCR3-positive naive CD8 T cells. Overall study results and limits: Most assays were run on fresh PBMCs (CXCR3 expression partially decreased after cryopreservation). Memory cells showed distinct TRBV-TRBJ patterns, while the two naive subsets matched. Across naive subsets, surface CD5 expression was comparable, and TCR strength was inferred from properties of the TRB CDR3. The study found comparably high diversity in both naive subsets and much lower diversity in memory CD8+ cells.

Libraries of TRB cDNA were made by 5' RACE and carried UMIs. Each CDR3 protein gets one entry in TCRdb, which reprocessed the 5' RACE reads and gives no DNA. The table lists tens of thousands of distinct CDR3 sequences. On this clonotype: The antigen remains unidentified.

The CDR3 is 16 residues long. Germline V gene sequence: CDR1 MNHEY, CDR2 SMNVEV (reference sequence). The TCR comes from a human donor in good health. Some clones in this sample may be carry-over from other donors' samples. Sequenced sample: naive CXCR3- CD8+ T cells from blood. Subset given: CD45RO-CCR7+CD27+CD95- naive CD8+ T cells lacking CXCR3 (TNR3-). The J gene is TRBJ1-5, the V gene TRBV27; TCRdb returns TRBD1, unconfirmable since there is no DNA. CDR3 in amino acids: CASSPLDRGLNQPQHF.